The T cell receptor beta chain under discussion was sequenced for a study of blood T cells in healthy people across ages. The CDR3 spans 14 residues. Unmatched junction bases numbered 4, after V lost 0 bases and J lost 4 bases. From germline, CDR1 is DFQATT and CDR2 SNEGSKA (reference sequence). General study results and limits: Greater diversity and more naive CD4+ cells were seen in long-lived donors than in aged donors.

Combining a sample-barcoded 5' primer with a J-beta primer mix, a second PCR ran for 7 to 11 cycles. All cDNA molecules were each tagged by a template-switch adaptor with 12 random nucleotides. TCRdb re-derived calls from the 5' RACE reads in MiXCR, one entry per CDR3 protein. This table has over 950,000 distinct CDR3 sequences, 51% appearing once. About this clonotype: Its antigen remains unknown.

The TCR originated in a woman in her sixties in good health. The chain is built from TRBV20-1 and TRBJ2-3; the match to TRBD1 covers 7 bases. The sample taken for sequencing was blood. The CDR3 region has the DNA TGCAGTGCTAGAGATCAGGGGGATTCAGATACGCAGTATTTT. It translates to CSARDQGDSDTQYF.